This TCR beta chain was sequenced during a study of T cells in localized non-small cell lung cancer. The protocol was immunoSEQ multiplex PCR, while the TCRdb copy is restricted to in-frame clones and leaves out a portion. Here the sample spans about 36,000 clones, approximately 88% being singletons. The receptor was derived from a woman between 40 and 69 years old with stage I lung adenocarcinoma. The starting material was peripheral blood, obtained before any cancer treatment.

DNA of the CDR3: TGTGCCAGCAGTTTGGGGATTGCGACCTACGAGCAGTACTTC. The encoded protein is CASSLGIATYEQYF. The J gene is TRBJ2-5, the V gene TRBV28, with D uncertain. The DNA matches TRBJ2-7 better at its end, which makes the J call doubtful. Germline V gene sequence: CDR1 MDHEN, CDR2 SYDVKM. CDR3 length: 14 amino acids.